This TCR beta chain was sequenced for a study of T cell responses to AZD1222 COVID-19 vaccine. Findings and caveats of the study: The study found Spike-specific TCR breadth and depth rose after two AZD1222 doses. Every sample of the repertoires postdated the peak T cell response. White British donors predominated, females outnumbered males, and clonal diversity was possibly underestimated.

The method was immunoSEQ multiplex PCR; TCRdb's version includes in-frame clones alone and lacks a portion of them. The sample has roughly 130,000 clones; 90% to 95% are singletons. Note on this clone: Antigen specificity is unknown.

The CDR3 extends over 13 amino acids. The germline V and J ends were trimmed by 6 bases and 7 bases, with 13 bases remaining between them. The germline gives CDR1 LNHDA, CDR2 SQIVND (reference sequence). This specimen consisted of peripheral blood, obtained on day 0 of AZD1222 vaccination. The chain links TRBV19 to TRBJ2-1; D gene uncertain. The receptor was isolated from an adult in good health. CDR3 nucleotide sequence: TGTGCCAGTAGGCCTCCCAGGTGGAATGAGCAGTTCTTC. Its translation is CASRPPRWNEQFF.